The sequence of this T cell receptor (beta chain) was determined in a study of OX40 agonist ivuxolimab in advanced cancers. Study results and limitations: On average, CD8+ T cells showed a greater number of expanded clones than CD4+.

Turning to this clone: Its antigen is not known.

Trimming removed 1 base from V and 3 bases from J, with 19 bases in between. Germline V gene data show CDR1 as SEHNR and CDR2 as FQNEAQ (reference sequence). The CDR3 extends over 17 amino acids. TCRdb keeps only in-frame clones here, not all; method: immunoSEQ multiplex PCR. This table holds under 25,000 clones, approximately 78% found once. The TCR originated in an adult with an advanced solid tumor such as melanoma, head and neck, liver or kidney cancer. V is TRBV7-9 and J is TRBJ2-7; D may be TRBD1 or TRBD2 (5 bases each). Sequences were derived from CD4+ or CD8+ T cells sorted from blood, sampled in a trial of the OX40 agonist ivuxolimab. CDR3 nucleotide sequence: TGTGCCAGCAGCTTAGATCCCGGGGCCCCCTCTTACTACGAGCAGTACTTC. Protein product: CASSLDPGAPSYYEQYF.